This is a list of T cell receptor beta chains from one sample in a study of cytomegalovirus exposure and HLA in healthy donors. Clones were sequenced by immunoSEQ multiplex PCR, and TCRdb holds only the in-frame ones, with some missing. The data contain roughly 150,000 clones, roughly 10% of them singletons. The sequenced material came from PBMCs. The origin of the receptors is a man aged 50 to 60 in good health and CMV-seronegative. Each CDR3 is given with its conserved first and last residue. The D gene is left open where the match is weak. A row's size may be missing; if present it is once, few, many or a size class.

j_gene,d_gene,v_gene,abundance,CDR3nt,CDR3aa
TRBJ1-5,TRBD1,TRBV7-3,few,TGTGCCAGCAGCTTAATTGGGGGACAGGGGTTTAAGCCCCAGCATTTT,CASSLIGGQGFKPQHF
TRBJ2-6,NA,TRBV7-2,NA,TGTGCCAGCAGCCGGGGTCTTTACTCTGGGGCCAACGTCCTGACTTTC,CASSRGLYSGANVLTF
TRBJ1-1,NA,TRBV6-6,few,TGTGCCAGCAGCCCCAGAAGCACTGAAGCTTTCTTT,CASSPRSTEAFF
TRBJ2-2,TRBD2,TRBV27,NA,TGTGCCAGCAGTCCGCGACTAGCGGGAGGCCCTACGAACACCGGGGAGCTGTTTTTT,CASSPRLAGGPTNTGELFF
TRBJ1-1,NA,TRBV2,NA,TGTGCCAGCAGCCATATGACAGTTAACACTGAAGCTTTCTTT,CASSHMTVNTEAFF
TRBJ1-1,TRBD1,TRBV6-1,few,TGTGCCAGCCGGAGGGGGCCGAACACTGAAGCTTTCTTT,CASRRGPNTEAFF
TRBJ2-7,TRBD2,TRBV5-4,NA,TGTGCCAGCAGCTTTAGCGGGATGGCCCCCTACGAGCAGTACTTC,CASSFSGMAPYEQYF
TRBJ1-5,NA,TRBV30,few,TGTGCCTGGAGTTCGTCTTCGGATCAGCCCCAGCATTTT,CAWSSSSDQPQHF
TRBJ1-1,NA,TRBV5-1,few,TGCGCCAGCAGCTTGGATCTGGTAGGGGGTGAAGCTTTCTTT,CASSLDLVGGEAFF
TRBJ2-7,TRBD2,TRBV29-1,NA,TGCAGCGTTCTCACTAGCGGAACCTACGAGCAGTACTTC,CSVLTSGTYEQYF
TRBJ1-4,NA,TRBV28,NA,TGTGCCAGCAACATACAGGGTCGTGGGGAAAAACTGTTTTTT,CASNIQGRGEKLFF